A single sample is the source of the 3 T cell receptor beta chains below, sequenced in a study of T-cell memory formation after mild COVID-19 (dated by TCRdb to 2020 to 2022). Preparation of the library involved 5' RACE. The sample was run on an Illumina NovaSeq 6000. Starting from the raw public reads, TCRdb applied fastp trimming at Q25, assembled clones with MiXCR and retained in-frame beta chains. Every distinct CDR3 protein forms one entry, paired with its most common genes and DNA. The sample table contains 400,000 to 450,000 distinct CDR3 sequences; only one count was recorded for about 20% of them. The top ten clones comprise approximately 21% of the sample. Sequencing used PBMCs or a T cell subset sorted from them (not recorded which). The receptors originated from a man between 18 and 29 years old who had mild COVID-19 (a few samples of this study predate the infection). The sample titles of this study are shuffled in the database, so cell type and time point are left out; the donor was told from shared clones.

The V call is TRBV28, the J call TRBJ1-4; 9 nucleotides match TRBD1. Germline V gene lookup returns CDR1 MDHEN and CDR2 SYDVKM. The trim removed 5 bases at V and 10 bases at J, leaving 8 bases unmatched. This CDR3 spans 14 amino acids. The CDR3 DNA sequence: TGTGCCAGCAGTCCGGGACAGGGAGATGGAAAACTGTTTTTT. Its protein product is CASSPGQGDGKLFF.

The sample holds a few counts of this clonotype. The chain employs TRBV15 and TRBJ1-2, with D perhaps matching TRBD1 (5 bases). CDR1 is LNHNV and CDR2 is YYDKDF in the germline V gene (reference sequence). Trimming removed 0 bases at V and 4 bases at J, with 9 bases between. This CDR3 is 14 amino acids long. CDR3 DNA sequence: TGTGCCACCAGCAGAGATAGGGGAACCTATGGCTACACCTTC. Protein sequence: CATSRDRGTYGYTF.

This clonotype was observed a single time. CDR3 in DNA: TGCAGCGTTGAACCGCGGGCCTTAGCTGAGGGAGATACGCAGTATTTT. Translating gives CSVEPRALAEGDTQYF. This rearrangement joins TRBV29-1 to TRBJ2-3, with D possibly TRBD2 on 5 matching bases. Trimming removed 2 bases from V and 5 bases from J, with 20 bases in between. Germline V gene data show CDR1 as SQVTM and CDR2 as ANQGSEA. The CDR3 is 16 amino acids.